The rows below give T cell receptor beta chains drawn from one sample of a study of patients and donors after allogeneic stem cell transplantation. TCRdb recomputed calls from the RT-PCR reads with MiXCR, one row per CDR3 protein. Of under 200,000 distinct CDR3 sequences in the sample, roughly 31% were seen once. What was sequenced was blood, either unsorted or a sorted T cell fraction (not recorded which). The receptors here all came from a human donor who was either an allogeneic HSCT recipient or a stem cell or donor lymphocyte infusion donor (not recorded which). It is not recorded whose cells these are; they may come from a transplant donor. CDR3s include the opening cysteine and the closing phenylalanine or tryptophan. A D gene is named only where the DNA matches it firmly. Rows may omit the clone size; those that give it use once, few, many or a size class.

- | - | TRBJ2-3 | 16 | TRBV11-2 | CASSFDFPRGGDTQYF | TGTGCCAGCAGCTTTGACTTTCCGCGAGGCGGGGATACGCAGTATTTT
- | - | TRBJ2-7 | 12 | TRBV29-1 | CSVEGQSYEQYF | TGCAGCGTTGAAGGGCAGTCCTACGAGCAGTACTTC
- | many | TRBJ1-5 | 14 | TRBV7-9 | CASSRGDNNQPQHF | TGTGCCAGCAGCCGAGGGGACAACAATCAGCCCCAGCATTTT
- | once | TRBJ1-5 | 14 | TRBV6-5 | CASSVSGTSTYQHF | TGTGCCAGCAGTGTATCCGGGACATCCACTTACCAGCATTTT
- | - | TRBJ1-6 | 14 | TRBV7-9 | CASSLETGYSPLHF | TGTGCCAGCAGCTTAGAAACAGGGTATTCACCCCTCCACTTT
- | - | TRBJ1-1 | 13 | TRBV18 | CASSRGEGLGAFF | TGTGCCAGCTCGCGCGGTGAAGGCCTGGGAGCTTTCTTT
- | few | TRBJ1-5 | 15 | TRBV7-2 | CASSWISQGGQPQHF | TGTGCCAGCAGCTGGATTTCACAGGGTGGGCAGCCCCAGCATTTT
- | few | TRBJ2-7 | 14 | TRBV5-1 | CASSTTGVLYEQYF | TGCGCCAGCAGCACAACCGGGGTGTTATACGAGCAGTACTTC
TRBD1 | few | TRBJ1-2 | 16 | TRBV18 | CASSHQDRSSNYGYTF | TGTGCCAGCTCCCACCAGGACAGGAGTTCTAACTATGGCTACACCTTC
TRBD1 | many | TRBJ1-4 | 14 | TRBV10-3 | CAVRRDRGDEKLFF | TGTGCCGTGCGCCGGGACAGGGGGGATGAAAAACTGTTTTTT
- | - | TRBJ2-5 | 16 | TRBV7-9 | CASSLGATLEEETQYF | TGTGCCAGCAGCTTAGGAGCAACCCTCGAGGAAGAGACCCAGTACTTC
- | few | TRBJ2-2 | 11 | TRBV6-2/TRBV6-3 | CASTHTGELFF | TGTGCCAGCACTCATACCGGGGAGCTGTTTTTT
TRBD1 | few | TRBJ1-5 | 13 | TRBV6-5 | CASSLTGSQPQHF | TGTGCCAGCAGCCTGACAGGGAGTCAGCCCCAGCATTTT
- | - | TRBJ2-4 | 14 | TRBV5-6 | CASSSSGARNIQYF | TGTGCCAGCAGCTCGTCAGGGGCTAGAAACATTCAGTACTTC
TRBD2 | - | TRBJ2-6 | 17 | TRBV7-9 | CASSFLAGWTGANVLTF | TGTGCCAGCAGCTTTCTAGCGGGATGGACTGGGGCCAACGTCCTGACTTTC
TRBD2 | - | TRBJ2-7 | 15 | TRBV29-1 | CSVGSPGLAGEGQYF | TGCAGCGTTGGTTCCCCGGGACTAGCGGGAGAGGGGCAGTACTTC
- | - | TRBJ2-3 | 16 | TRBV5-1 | CASSLPGSVGTDTQYF | TGCGCCAGCAGCTTGCCCGGGTCTGTGGGCACAGATACGCAGTATTTT
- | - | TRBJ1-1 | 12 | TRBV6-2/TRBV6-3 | CASTEAATEAFF | TGTGCCAGCACCGAGGCTGCCACTGAAGCTTTCTTT